This is a list of T cell receptor beta chains from one sample in a study of CD8 T cells in Susac syndrome. MiXCR, applied by TCRdb to the immunoSEQ multiplex PCR reads, yields one record per CDR3 protein. The repertoire holds about 400,000 distinct CDR3 sequences, with roughly 85% as singletons. Sequencing input: CD8+ T cells from PBMCs. These receptors originate from a human donor with multiple sclerosis. Both conserved end residues are part of each CDR3. A D gene is named only where the DNA matches it firmly. Only some rows state a clone size, as once, few, many or a class for expanded clones.

V gene: TRBV5-5
J gene: TRBJ1-2
clone size: NA
D gene: NA
CDR3 protein: CASSLDGTRAPYGYTF
CDR3 DNA: TGTGCCAGCAGCTTGGACGGGACAAGGGCCCCCTATGGCTACACCTTC

V gene: TRBV4-1
J gene: TRBJ1-4
clone size: NA
D gene: TRBD1
CDR3 protein: CASSQRDRVEKLFF
CDR3 DNA: TGCGCCAGCAGCCAGCGGGACAGGGTTGAAAAACTGTTTTTT

V gene: TRBV30
J gene: TRBJ1-1
clone size: NA
D gene: NA
CDR3 protein: CACEQGNTEAFF
CDR3 DNA: TGTGCCTGCGAACAGGGGAACACTGAAGCTTTCTTT

V gene: TRBV7-9
J gene: TRBJ2-1
clone size: NA
D gene: TRBD2
CDR3 protein: CASSFSRGGLHNEQFF
CDR3 DNA: TGTGCCAGCAGCTTCAGCCGGGGGGGCCTCCACAATGAGCAGTTCTTC

V gene: TRBV7-9
J gene: TRBJ2-1
clone size: NA
D gene: NA
CDR3 protein: CASSPPTSLHEQFF
CDR3 DNA: TGTGCCAGCAGCCCTCCAACTAGTCTTCATGAGCAGTTCTTC

V gene: TRBV4-1
J gene: TRBJ1-1
clone size: NA
D gene: NA
CDR3 protein: CASGQGRAETEAFF
CDR3 DNA: TGCGCCAGCGGCCAAGGCAGGGCGGAGACTGAAGCTTTCTTT

V gene: TRBV2
J gene: TRBJ2-2
clone size: NA
D gene: TRBD1
CDR3 protein: CAISGTGTKNTGELFF
CDR3 DNA: TGTGCCATCTCCGGGACAGGGACCAAGAACACCGGGGAGCTGTTTTTT

V gene: TRBV9
J gene: TRBJ1-3
clone size: NA
D gene: NA
CDR3 protein: CASSVGGNSGNTIYF
CDR3 DNA: TGTGCCAGCAGCGTAGGGGGTAACTCTGGAAACACCATATATTTT

V gene: TRBV19
J gene: TRBJ2-7
clone size: once
D gene: TRBD1
CDR3 protein: CASSKTGGSYEQYF
CDR3 DNA: TGTGCCAGTAGTAAGACAGGGGGAAGCTACGAGCAGTACTTC

V gene: TRBV4-2
J gene: TRBJ2-1
clone size: NA
D gene: TRBD2
CDR3 protein: CASSPLGTSNEQFF
CDR3 DNA: TGTGCCAGCAGCCCCCTAGGGACTAGCAATGAGCAGTTCTTC

V gene: TRBV20-1
J gene: TRBJ2-3
clone size: NA
D gene: NA
CDR3 protein: CSARPQGITDTQYF
CDR3 DNA: TGCAGTGCTAGACCCCAGGGAATCACAGATACGCAGTATTTT

V gene: TRBV7-9
J gene: TRBJ1-4
clone size: NA
D gene: NA
CDR3 protein: CASSRPRGLDEKLFF
CDR3 DNA: TGTGCCAGCAGCCGGCCACGGGGCCTAGATGAAAAACTGTTTTTT

V gene: TRBV6-5
J gene: TRBJ2-3
clone size: NA
D gene: NA
CDR3 protein: CASRPRGRTDTQYF
CDR3 DNA: TGTGCCAGCCGGCCCAGGGGGAGGACAGATACGCAGTATTTT

V gene: TRBV6-4
J gene: TRBJ1-2
clone size: NA
D gene: NA
CDR3 protein: CASSEEGNYGYTF
CDR3 DNA: TGTGCCAGCAGTGAAGAAGGGAACTATGGCTACACCTTC

V gene: TRBV3-1
J gene: TRBJ1-2
clone size: once
D gene: NA
CDR3 protein: CASSQDQYVGINGYTF
CDR3 DNA: TGTGCCAGCAGCCAAGATCAGTACGTAGGGATAAATGGCTACACCTTC

V gene: TRBV29-1
J gene: TRBJ2-3
clone size: NA
D gene: NA
CDR3 protein: CSVEAPEGSGNTDTQYF
CDR3 DNA: TGCAGCGTTGAAGCCCCTGAGGGTTCGGGGAACACAGATACGCAGTATTTT

V gene: TRBV7-9
J gene: TRBJ2-1
clone size: NA
D gene: NA
CDR3 protein: CASSSTKQGYEQFF
CDR3 DNA: TGTGCCAGCAGCTCTACCAAACAGGGCTATGAGCAGTTCTTC

V gene: TRBV29-1
J gene: TRBJ2-7
clone size: NA
D gene: TRBD2
CDR3 protein: CSVVGGGFYEQYF
CDR3 DNA: TGCAGCGTTGTTGGGGGGGGATTCTACGAGCAGTACTTC

V gene: TRBV28
J gene: TRBJ2-3
clone size: NA
D gene: TRBD1
CDR3 protein: CASTKGTGGTDTQYF
CDR3 DNA: TGTGCCAGCACCAAGGGTACAGGGGGCACAGATACGCAGTATTTT

V gene: TRBV29-1
J gene: TRBJ2-7
clone size: NA
D gene: NA
CDR3 protein: CSAKILAEEQYF
CDR3 DNA: TGCAGCGCCAAGATACTCGCCGAGGAGCAGTACTTC

V gene: TRBV6-5
J gene: TRBJ2-7
clone size: NA
D gene: TRBD1
CDR3 protein: CASRLSGTAYEQYF
CDR3 DNA: TGTGCCAGCAGATTATCCGGGACAGCCTACGAGCAGTACTTC

V gene: TRBV12-3/TRBV12-4
J gene: TRBJ2-1
clone size: NA
D gene: NA
CDR3 protein: CASSFRGPAGEQFF
CDR3 DNA: TGTGCCAGCAGTTTCCGGGGGCCGGCGGGTGAGCAGTTCTTC

V gene: TRBV4-1
J gene: TRBJ2-1
clone size: NA
D gene: NA
CDR3 protein: CASSQVTLTNEQFF
CDR3 DNA: TGCGCCAGCAGCCAAGTAACTTTAACCAATGAGCAGTTCTTC

V gene: TRBV27
J gene: TRBJ2-7
clone size: NA
D gene: NA
CDR3 protein: CASSPAALLEQYF
CDR3 DNA: TGTGCCAGCAGTCCCGCGGCCCTTCTAGAGCAGTACTTC

V gene: TRBV12-3/TRBV12-4
J gene: TRBJ2-4
clone size: NA
D gene: NA
CDR3 protein: CASSPRTVENIQYF
CDR3 DNA: TGTGCCAGCAGTCCGCGGACAGTAGAAAACATTCAGTACTTC

V gene: TRBV5-1
J gene: TRBJ2-7
clone size: NA
D gene: NA
CDR3 protein: CASSPDYLSFYEQYF
CDR3 DNA: TGCGCCAGCAGCCCCGACTACCTGAGCTTCTACGAGCAGTACTTC

V gene: TRBV2
J gene: TRBJ2-7
clone size: NA
D gene: TRBD2
CDR3 protein: CASSDFSGSSYEQYF
CDR3 DNA: TGTGCCAGCAGCGATTTTAGCGGGAGCTCCTACGAGCAGTACTTC

V gene: TRBV5-1
J gene: TRBJ2-2
clone size: NA
D gene: TRBD1
CDR3 protein: CASTPGDRGPNTGELFF
CDR3 DNA: TGCGCCAGTACACCCGGGGACAGGGGGCCGAACACCGGGGAGCTGTTTTTT

V gene: TRBV9
J gene: TRBJ1-1
clone size: NA
D gene: NA
CDR3 protein: CASSSGSSGTEAFF
CDR3 DNA: TGTGCCAGCAGCTCGGGCAGTTCGGGCACTGAAGCTTTCTTT

V gene: TRBV4-1
J gene: TRBJ1-4
clone size: few
D gene: NA
CDR3 protein: CASSQGPGEKLFF
CDR3 DNA: TGCGCCAGCAGCCAAGGCCCCGGGGAAAAACTGTTTTTT

V gene: TRBV10-2
J gene: TRBJ2-7
clone size: once
D gene: NA
CDR3 protein: CASSGQIPYEQYF
CDR3 DNA: TGCGCCAGCAGCGGACAGATCCCCTACGAGCAGTACTTC

V gene: TRBV7-6
J gene: TRBJ2-7
clone size: NA
D gene: TRBD1
CDR3 protein: CASSFKWTGGYGEQYF
CDR3 DNA: TGTGCCAGCAGCTTCAAATGGACAGGGGGCTACGGCGAGCAGTACTTC

V gene: TRBV2
J gene: TRBJ2-3
clone size: NA
D gene: NA
CDR3 protein: CASSDDRESSTDTQYF
CDR3 DNA: TGTGCCAGCAGTGATGACCGGGAATCGAGCACAGATACGCAGTATTTT

V gene: TRBV12-2
J gene: TRBJ1-2
clone size: NA
D gene: NA
CDR3 protein: CASRWQPATYGYTF
CDR3 DNA: TGTGCAAGTCGGTGGCAACCCGCTACCTATGGCTACACCTTC

V gene: TRBV5-4
J gene: TRBJ2-5
clone size: few
D gene: NA
CDR3 protein: CASSLDGTVTETQYF
CDR3 DNA: TGTGCCAGCAGTTTGGATGGGACTGTAACCGAGACCCAGTACTTC

V gene: TRBV20-1
J gene: TRBJ2-2
clone size: NA
D gene: NA
CDR3 protein: CSAEGAGELFF
CDR3 DNA: TGCAGTGCGGAGGGGGCCGGGGAGCTGTTTTTT

V gene: TRBV3-1
J gene: TRBJ2-1
clone size: NA
D gene: TRBD1
CDR3 protein: CASTPLWTGDLNEQFF
CDR3 DNA: TGTGCCAGCACCCCCCTCTGGACAGGGGACCTCAATGAGCAGTTCTTC

V gene: TRBV9
J gene: TRBJ1-1
clone size: once
D gene: NA
CDR3 protein: CASSVDTFNTEAFF
CDR3 DNA: TGTGCCAGCAGCGTGGACACGTTCAACACTGAAGCTTTCTTT

V gene: TRBV2
J gene: TRBJ2-5
clone size: NA
D gene: TRBD2
CDR3 protein: CARETSGDRETQYF
CDR3 DNA: TGTGCCAGAGAGACTAGCGGGGATAGAGAGACCCAGTACTTC

V gene: TRBV5-4
J gene: TRBJ2-2
clone size: once
D gene: NA
CDR3 protein: CASSRTPGYSTGELFF
CDR3 DNA: TGTGCCAGCAGCCGGACTCCCGGATATTCGACCGGGGAGCTGTTTTTT

V gene: TRBV4-1
J gene: TRBJ2-7
clone size: NA
D gene: NA
CDR3 protein: CASSLLRGFYEQYF
CDR3 DNA: TGCGCCAGCAGCCTTTTACGGGGATTCTACGAGCAGTACTTC

V gene: TRBV5-1
J gene: TRBJ1-1
clone size: NA
D gene: NA
CDR3 protein: CASSLEGSNTEAFF
CDR3 DNA: TGCGCCAGCAGCTTGGAGGGATCCAACACTGAAGCTTTCTTT

V gene: TRBV12-3/TRBV12-4
J gene: TRBJ2-7
clone size: NA
D gene: NA
CDR3 protein: CASSSDYLYEQYF
CDR3 DNA: TGTGCCAGCAGCTCGGACTACCTCTACGAGCAGTACTTC

V gene: TRBV29-1
J gene: TRBJ2-7
clone size: NA
D gene: NA
CDR3 protein: CSVLQATDYEQYF
CDR3 DNA: TGCAGCGTGCTACAGGCCACCGACTACGAGCAGTACTTC

V gene: TRBV7-2
J gene: TRBJ2-1
clone size: NA
D gene: NA
CDR3 protein: CASSLWKSTINEQFF
CDR3 DNA: TGTGCCAGCAGCCTCTGGAAGTCTACCATCAATGAGCAGTTCTTC

V gene: TRBV7-2
J gene: TRBJ2-2
clone size: NA
D gene: NA
CDR3 protein: CASSFPSRTEETNTGELFF
CDR3 DNA: TGTGCCAGCAGCTTTCCCTCCCGAACCGAAGAAACGAACACCGGGGAGCTGTTTTTT

V gene: TRBV5-1
J gene: TRBJ2-1
clone size: NA
D gene: NA
CDR3 protein: CASSSGLQVNEQFF
CDR3 DNA: TGCGCCAGCAGCTCCGGACTACAAGTGAATGAGCAGTTCTTC

V gene: TRBV19
J gene: TRBJ2-1
clone size: NA
D gene: TRBD2
CDR3 protein: CASMGYPGTSVDHEQFF
CDR3 DNA: TGTGCCAGTATGGGGTATCCCGGGACTAGCGTGGATCATGAGCAGTTCTTC

V gene: TRBV5-4
J gene: TRBJ1-2
clone size: NA
D gene: TRBD1
CDR3 protein: CASSRQGEWVNYGYTF
CDR3 DNA: TGTGCCAGCAGCCGACAGGGCGAGTGGGTTAACTATGGCTACACCTTC

V gene: TRBV4-1
J gene: TRBJ2-7
clone size: NA
D gene: TRBD1
CDR3 protein: CASSQDDRVHEQYF
CDR3 DNA: TGCGCCAGCAGCCAAGATGACAGGGTCCACGAGCAGTACTTC

V gene: TRBV2
J gene: TRBJ2-7
clone size: few
D gene: NA
CDR3 protein: CASSVDSTSEQYF
CDR3 DNA: TGTGCCAGCAGTGTGGACAGTACCTCCGAGCAGTACTTC

V gene: TRBV5-1
J gene: TRBJ2-7
clone size: NA
D gene: NA
CDR3 protein: CASSFQNEQYF
CDR3 DNA: TGCGCCAGCAGCTTCCAGAACGAGCAGTACTTC

V gene: TRBV7-9
J gene: TRBJ1-1
clone size: NA
D gene: NA
CDR3 protein: CASSLGQQLPNTEAFF
CDR3 DNA: TGTGCCAGCAGCTTAGGACAGCAACTTCCGAACACTGAAGCTTTCTTT